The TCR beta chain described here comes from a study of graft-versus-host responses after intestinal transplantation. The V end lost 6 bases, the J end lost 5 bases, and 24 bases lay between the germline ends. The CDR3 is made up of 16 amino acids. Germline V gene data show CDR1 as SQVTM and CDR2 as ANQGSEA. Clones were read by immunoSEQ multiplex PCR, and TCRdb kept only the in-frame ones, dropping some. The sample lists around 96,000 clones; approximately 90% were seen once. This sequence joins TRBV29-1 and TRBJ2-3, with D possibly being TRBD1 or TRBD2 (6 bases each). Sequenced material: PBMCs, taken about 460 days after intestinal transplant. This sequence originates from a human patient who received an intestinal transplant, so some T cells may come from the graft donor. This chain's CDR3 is CSVAGRRGKGGDTQYF. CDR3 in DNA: TGCAGCGTAGCAGGAAGGAGGGGGAAAGGGGGAGATACGCAGTATTTT.